This entry lists 2 T cell receptor beta chains sequenced from one sample in a study of graft-versus-host responses after intestinal transplantation. Sequencing used immunoSEQ multiplex PCR; TCRdb keeps in-frame clones, though not all of them. The sample holds more than 85,000 clones, about 93% seen once. These receptors have no known antigen. The sample in question was unstimulated CD8+ T cells sorted from spleen or lymph node cells, obtained before intestinal transplant. The receptors were sampled from a human donor who received an intestinal transplant.

The V and J genes are TRBV7-9 and TRBJ1-1; 9 positions match TRBD1. This CDR3 has 15 amino acids. The trim removed 5 bases at V and 5 bases at J, leaving 9 bases unmatched. Germline CDR1 and CDR2: SEHNR and FQNEAQ (reference sequence). CDR3 loop: CASSPTQGARTEAFF. The CDR3 bases are TGTGCCAGCAGCCCTACACAGGGGGCACGGACTGAAGCTTTCTTT.

This chain links TRBV5-1 with TRBJ1-1; 7 bases align to TRBD1. The V gene end was trimmed by 5 bases and the J gene end by 6 bases; junction bases not matched to a gene: 7. Germline V gene lookup returns CDR1 SGHRS and CDR2 YFSETQ. The CDR3 runs to 13 residues. For the CDR3, the DNA is TGCGCCAGCAGTCCCACAGGGGACTCTGAAGCTTTCTTT. Protein sequence: CASSPTGDSEAFF.